This entry describes one T cell receptor (beta chain). The CDR3 spans 13 residues. Trimming shortened V by 5 bases and J by 1 base, and 8 bases separated the two germline ends. Looked up from germline, CDR1 is LNHDA and CDR2 is SQIVND (reference sequence). The sample is drawn from a study of blood T cell repertoires in COVID-19. Sequencing was performed with immunoSEQ multiplex PCR; in TCRdb, only in-frame clones are kept and a portion is missing. The table includes a few hundred thousand clones, more than 85% detected once. The TCR comes from a woman in her thirties or forties who had been exposed to COVID-19. The specimen was PBMCs or T cells enriched from blood (not recorded which). The chain carries TRBV19 and TRBJ1-2; D is unresolved. The CDR3 DNA reads as TGTGCCAGTAGTTCGGAGGTTAACTATGGCTACACCTTC. It translates to CASSSEVNYGYTF.